A selection of T cell receptor beta chains follows, all from one sample in a study of T cells in Graves' hyperthyroidism and ophthalmopathy. One entry per CDR3 protein, called by TCRdb with MiXCR from the multiplex PCR reads. This table has around 500,000 distinct CDR3 sequences, approximately 23% appearing once. Source material: blood. The receptors were gathered from a woman aged 70-85 years with Graves' ophthalmopathy. Both conserved end residues are part of each CDR3. The D gene is left open where the match is weak. Clone size is stated in some rows and not others, as once, few, many or a class when expanded.

D gene	V gene	J gene	clone size	CDR3 DNA	CDR3 protein
NA	TRBV11-2	TRBJ2-3	many	TGTGCCAGCAGCGCTTCCTACTTAACGGGCACAGATACGCAGTATTTT	CASSASYLTGTDTQYF
TRBD2	TRBV29-1	TRBJ2-7	few	TGCAGCGTTGAAATTGGCCTAGCGGGAGCGGGCGAGCAGTACTTC	CSVEIGLAGAGEQYF
NA	TRBV7-2	TRBJ1-2	many	TGTGCCAGCAGCTACAAGAGACCGGGACATTCAGCGGGGGGCTACACCTTC	CASSYKRPGHSAGGYTF
NA	TRBV28	TRBJ1-2	NA	TGTGCCAGCAGCCCATGGCAGGGTGGTGGCTACACCTTC	CASSPWQGGGYTF
TRBD2	TRBV10-3	TRBJ2-5	NA	TGTGCCATCAGTGCTTCTTTCGAGACTAGCGGGGCCCTTAGAGAGACCCAGTACTTC	CAISASFETSGALRETQYF
NA	TRBV10-2	TRBJ2-7	few	TGCGCCAGCAGTGAGATGGGGAACAGGGAGAACGAGCAGTACTTC	CASSEMGNRENEQYF
NA	TRBV27	TRBJ2-3	NA	TGTGCCAGCAGCTTTACTTCTCCGGGTTTGAATACGCAGTATTTT	CASSFTSPGLNTQYF
NA	TRBV27	TRBJ2-2	NA	TGTGCCAGCAGTTGGGGCCAGGACACCGGGGAGCTGTTTTTT	CASSWGQDTGELFF
TRBD2	TRBV12-3/TRBV12-4	TRBJ2-7	NA	TGTGCCAGCAGCCTTCTCCGCGGGAGTGCCCACGAGCAGTACTTC	CASSLLRGSAHEQYF
NA	TRBV20-1	TRBJ1-2	NA	TGCAGTGCTTCACTCAGTTGGCGAGGCCTGAGTGGCTACACCTTC	CSASLSWRGLSGYTF
NA	TRBV28	TRBJ2-1	many	TGTGCCAGCAGTTTAAGGTCGGGTCTAGCATACTTAATGACGCAGTTCTTC	CASSLRSGLAYLMTQFF
TRBD2	TRBV7-2	TRBJ2-5	few	TGTGCCAGCAGCTTAGCCCCTAGCGGGATCCAAGAGACCCAGTACTTC	CASSLAPSGIQETQYF
NA	TRBV7-8	TRBJ1-1	few	TGTGCCAGCAGCTTAGGATCAGTCCCGGGGGCTGAAGCTTTCTTT	CASSLGSVPGAEAFF
TRBD2	TRBV9	TRBJ2-5	few	TGTGCCAGCAGCGTGCGAAGCGGGACCTACCAAGAGACCCAGTACTTC	CASSVRSGTYQETQYF
NA	TRBV20-1	TRBJ2-7	NA	TGCAGTGCTAGTAGCAGACAGGACCTCTACGAGCAGTACTTC	CSASSRQDLYEQYF
NA	TRBV7-9	TRBJ2-6	few	TGTGCCAGCAGGCCGCGGCCCCTGCGAAGGGCCAACGTCCTGACTTTC	CASRPRPLRRANVLTF
NA	TRBV4-3	TRBJ2-3	NA	TGCGCCAGCAGCCAAGGACAGTCGAGCACAGATACGCAGTATTTT	CASSQGQSSTDTQYF
TRBD1	TRBV6-5	TRBJ2-3	NA	TGTGCCAGCAGTTACTTGGGACAGGGGGCGCAGGGTACGCAGTATTTT	CASSYLGQGAQGTQYF
NA	TRBV20-1	TRBJ1-1	NA	TGCAGTGCTAGAGAGGGGATTCAAGCTTTCTTT	CSAREGIQAFF
NA	TRBV29-1	TRBJ1-3	few	TGCAGCGTTGAACCGGGAAGGATAGCTGGAAACACCATATATTTT	CSVEPGRIAGNTIYF
TRBD2	TRBV30	TRBJ2-1	NA	TGTGCCTGGAGTGTACTAGCGGCATACAATGAGCAGTTCTTC	CAWSVLAAYNEQFF
TRBD2	TRBV20-1	TRBJ2-3	few	TGCAGTGCTCAAGGACTAGCGGGAGGGAGGCGCACAGATACGCAGTATTTT	CSAQGLAGGRRTDTQYF
TRBD1	TRBV7-2	TRBJ2-7	NA	TGTGCCAGCAGCTCCGACCCAGACAGGGGCTACGAGCAGTACTTC	CASSSDPDRGYEQYF
NA	TRBV10-3	TRBJ1-5	many	TGTGCCATCAGTGGCGAAACTAGCAATCAGCCCCAGCATTTT	CAISGETSNQPQHF
NA	TRBV7-2	TRBJ2-7	many	TGTGCCAGCAGCTTAATGAGGAACGAGCAGTACTTC	CASSLMRNEQYF
TRBD2	TRBV5-4	TRBJ2-4	once	TGTGCCAGCAGCTTGGATTCCGCGGGAGGGTCCAAAAACATTCAGTACTTC	CASSLDSAGGSKNIQYF
NA	TRBV6-2/TRBV6-3	TRBJ1-1	few	TGTGCCGCGGCGCGCAGCGCCGGGACTGAAGCTTTCTTT	CAAARSAGTEAFF
NA	TRBV11-1	TRBJ2-7	many	TGTGCCAGCAGCTTAAACAGGGAATCTGTTAAGCAGTACTTC	CASSLNRESVKQYF
NA	TRBV3-1	TRBJ1-1	NA	TGTGCCAGCAGCCCGCATCCGGGGGATGGGAACACTGAAGCTTTCTTT	CASSPHPGDGNTEAFF
TRBD1	TRBV18	TRBJ1-5	NA	TGTGCCAGCTCACCAGGGACAGGGGGCATTCAGCCCCAGCATTTT	CASSPGTGGIQPQHF
TRBD1	TRBV7-2	TRBJ1-1	NA	TGTGCCAGCAGCTTAGTTGGGGGACAGGGGGCTGGAGGGACTGAAGCTTTCTTT	CASSLVGGQGAGGTEAFF
NA	TRBV7-9	TRBJ2-5	NA	TGTGCCAGCAGCTTCGACACTACACAAGAGACCCAGTACTTC	CASSFDTTQETQYF
NA	TRBV29-1	TRBJ2-5	NA	TGCAGCGTTCTCGCAGGGCTAGCGGAGACCCAGTACTTC	CSVLAGLAETQYF
NA	TRBV12-3/TRBV12-4	TRBJ2-1	many	TGTGCCAGCAGCCCGGGGGGGGACAGGAAAAATGAGCAGTTCTTC	CASSPGGDRKNEQFF
NA	TRBV6-5	TRBJ1-1	NA	TGTGCCAGCAGTTATGGGGCGGAGAACACTGAAGCTTTCTTT	CASSYGAENTEAFF
NA	TRBV7-2	TRBJ1-4	many	TGTGCCAGCAGCTTAGACTCGGGTGCTGAAAAACTGTTTTTT	CASSLDSGAEKLFF
TRBD1	TRBV6-1	TRBJ2-3	many	TGTGCCAGCTCCGACAGGGCAAGTGATACGCAGTATTTT	CASSDRASDTQYF
NA	TRBV30	TRBJ2-7	NA	TGTGCCTGGAGTCCACTAACAAGACCCGAGCAGTACTTC	CAWSPLTRPEQYF
NA	TRBV12-3/TRBV12-4	TRBJ1-2	NA	TGTGCCAGCAGTTTACGGGACAATGGGGCCTGTGGCTACACCTTC	CASSLRDNGACGYTF
NA	TRBV2	TRBJ1-2	few	TGTGCCAGCAGTGATGGGCGGTTCTATGGCTACACCTTC	CASSDGRFYGYTF
NA	TRBV12-3/TRBV12-4	TRBJ2-7	many	TGTGCCAGCAGTGCTGGTGACACGGCAGTCTCCTACGAGCAGTACTTC	CASSAGDTAVSYEQYF
TRBD1	TRBV7-3	TRBJ2-2	many	TGTGCCAGCAGCTGGACAGGGGCCACCGGGGAGCTGTTTTTT	CASSWTGATGELFF
TRBD2	TRBV7-2	TRBJ2-3	NA	TGTGCCACCTCAAATCGGGGGGCAGATACGCAGTATTTT	CATSNRGADTQYF
NA	TRBV3-1	TRBJ1-1	NA	TGTGCCAGCAGCCAGGTCAGGGAGGAAGCTTTCTTT	CASSQVREEAFF
NA	TRBV7-2	TRBJ1-2	few	TGTGCCAGCAGCTTATGGAGGGGAAACTATGGCTACACCTTC	CASSLWRGNYGYTF
NA	TRBV6-1	TRBJ2-3	few	TGTGCCAGCCCCGTCCCTAGCACAGATACGCAGTATTTT	CASPVPSTDTQYF
TRBD2	TRBV7-3	TRBJ2-1	few	TGTGCCAGCAGCTGGACTAGCGGGAGTCAAAATGAGCAGTTCTTC	CASSWTSGSQNEQFF
NA	TRBV7-3	TRBJ2-6	NA	TGTGCCAGCAGCTCGACCGGCAATGCTGGGGCCAACGTCCTGACTTTC	CASSSTGNAGANVLTF
TRBD1	TRBV7-2	TRBJ1-5	many	TGTGCCAGCAGCTCCGGGACAGGTGATCGGCCCCAGCATTTT	CASSSGTGDRPQHF
TRBD2	TRBV2	TRBJ2-4	many	TGTGCCAGCAGGGGGGGACTAGCGGGAGGCAAAAACATTCAGTACTTC	CASRGGLAGGKNIQYF
TRBD1	TRBV7-2	TRBJ2-1	few	TGTGCCAGCAGGGGACAGGGTAATACGCAGTTCTTC	CASRGQGNTQFF
TRBD1	TRBV27	TRBJ2-5	NA	TGTGCCAGCAGGACAGGGATCGAGACCCAGTACTTC	CASRTGIETQYF
TRBD1	TRBV5-1	TRBJ1-5	few	TGCGCCAGCAGCTTGGACAGGGGTCAACAGCCCCAGCATTTT	CASSLDRGQQPQHF